Each of the 15 T cell receptor beta chains below was sequenced from the same sample in a study of OX40 agonist ivuxolimab in advanced cancers. Repertoires were generated with immunoSEQ multiplex PCR, while TCRdb's copy carries only in-frame clones and drops some. The sample carries 50,000 or so clones, 84% recorded once. Sequenced here: CD4+ or CD8+ T cells sorted from blood, sampled in a trial of the OX40 agonist ivuxolimab. Receptors originate from an adult with an advanced solid tumor such as melanoma, head and neck, liver or kidney cancer.

CDR3 in DNA: TGCGCCAGCAGCTTGGGGGGTCTGTCCTCTGGAAACACCATATATTTT. Protein product: CASSLGGLSSGNTIYF. The V and J genes are TRBV5-1 and TRBJ1-3; unclear D gene. V was clipped by 0 bases and J by 0 bases, with 10 bases between them. The CDR3 sequence is 16 residues long. Germline V gene sequence: CDR1 SGHRS, CDR2 YFSETQ.

CDR3 loop: CASGLVLEQGAAEAFF. The CDR3 DNA reads TGTGCTAGTGGTTTGGTACTTGAACAGGGTGCGGCTGAAGCTTTCTTT. J is TRBJ1-1 and V is TRBV12-5; the D gene is possibly TRBD1 (6 bases). Germline lookup yields CDR1 LGHNT and CDR2 FRNRAP. This CDR3 comprises 16 residues. V was clipped by 0 bases and J by 6 bases, with 17 bases between them.

This clone was seen a handful of times. The chain has TRBV5-8 and TRBJ1-4, with D perhaps TRBD1 (6 bases). Germline V lookup: CDR1 SGHTS, CDR2 YDEGEE. Trimming shortened V by 4 bases and J by 4 bases, and 14 bases separated the two germline ends. The CDR3 is 15 amino acids. The CDR3 is CASSATGRGNEKLFF. The CDR3 nucleotides read TGTGCCAGCAGCGCCACAGGGAGGGGTAATGAAAAACTGTTTTTT.

This chain uses TRBV15 with TRBJ2-7; unclear D gene. This CDR3 region has 14 residues. V was clipped by 8 bases and J by 0 bases, with 14 bases between them. CDR1 and CDR2 (germline): LNHNV, YYDKDF (reference sequence). CDR3 sequence (DNA): TGTGCCACCCGGTTGATCGAGAGCTCCTACGAGCAGTACTTC. It translates to CATRLIESSYEQYF. Using reference TRBV15 and TRBJ2-7 for the parts outside the CDR3, the full variable domain is DAMVIQNPRYQVTQFGKPVTLSCSQTLNHNVMYWYQQKSSQAPKLLFHYYDKDFNNEADTPDNFQSRRPNTSFCFLDIRSPGLGDTAMYLCATRLIESSYEQYFGPGTRLTVT.

The chain couples TRBV7-2 to TRBJ2-3; no clear D gene. The CDR3 has 12 amino acids. Between the trimmed V and J ends, which lost 1 base and 9 bases, there was a span of 8 bases. The germline V gene encodes CDR1 SGHTA and CDR2 FQGNSA. CDR3 DNA: TGTGCCAGCAGCTTAGAACACTACACGCAGTATTTT. Protein sequence: CASSLEHYTQYF.

V usage is TRBV29-1 and J usage is TRBJ2-7; 9 bases fit TRBD2. The V and J ends lost 8 bases and 6 bases, in that order; junction bases with no gene match: 14. The CDR3 sequence is 14 residues long. CDR1 is SQVTM and CDR2 is ANQGSEA in the germline V gene. The CDR3: CSFLTLAGDTEQYF. CDR3 bases: TGCAGCTTTCTCACTTTAGCGGGAGACACCGAGCAGTACTTC.

The chain recombines TRBV5-6 with TRBJ2-1, with D unclear. This CDR3 is built from 13 residues. V was pared by 0 bases and J by 3 bases, with 4 bases between. Germline values: CDR1 SGHDT, CDR2 YYEEEE. The CDR3 nucleotides are TGTGCCAGCAGCTTGGGGGACTACAATGAGCAGTTCTTC. Translating gives CASSLGDYNEQFF.

The chain is built from TRBV5-6 and TRBJ2-3; D could derive from TRBD1 or TRBD2 (5 bases each). Germline V gene sequence: CDR1 SGHDT, CDR2 YYEEEE. There are 15 residues in the CDR3. V lost 4 bases to trimming and J lost 0 bases, with 12 bases between them. CDR3 DNA: TGTGCCAGCAGCCCCACCTGGGACAGCACAGATACGCAGTATTTT. Amino acid sequence: CASSPTWDSTDTQYF.

The chain carries TRBV5-6 and TRBJ1-2, with D possibly being TRBD1 (5 bases). The CDR3 consists of 14 residues. CDR1 SGHDT and CDR2 YYEEEE come from the germline V gene. V was clipped by 4 bases and J by 4 bases, with 14 bases between them. The chain's CDR3 is CASSLGTGIYGYTF. CDR3 sequence (DNA): TGTGCCAGCAGCCTAGGGACGGGTATCTATGGCTACACCTTC.

The chain couples TRBV5-1 to TRBJ1-1; 9 positions agree with TRBD1. Germline assignment: CDR1 SGHRS and CDR2 YFSETQ. J was trimmed by 5 bases and V by 5 bases; bases with no gene match: 7. CDR3 size: 14 residues. Written as DNA, the CDR3 is TGCGCCAGCAGGGGGGGACAGGGAAGAACTGAAGCTTTCTTT. Protein product: CASRGGQGRTEAFF.

The gene calls are TRBV7-2 and TRBJ2-7; TRBD1 matches at 10 bases. This CDR3 spans 16 amino acids. Trimming removed 1 base from V and 3 bases from J; junction bases left unmatched: 6. CDR1 SGHTA and CDR2 FQGNSA come from the germline V gene. The CDR3 sequence is CASSLDWWTGGYEQYF. Written as DNA, the CDR3 is TGTGCCAGCAGCTTAGATTGGTGGACAGGGGGCTACGAGCAGTACTTC. Variable domain in full (rest from reference TRBV7-2 and TRBJ2-7): GAGVSQSPSNKVTEKGKDVELRCDPISGHTALYWYRQSLGQGLEFLIYFQGNSAPDKSGLPSDRFSAERTGGSVSTLTIQRTQQEDSAVYLCASSLDWWTGGYEQYFGPGTRLTVT.

The V gene is TRBV9, the J gene TRBJ2-2; D remains unclear. The germline V gene has CDR1 SGDLS and CDR2 YYNGEE. V was shortened by 0 bases and J by 10 bases, with 13 bases between the two germline ends. The CDR3 is made up of 14 amino acids. CDR3 sequence reads: CASSVDSRVLELFF. The DNA for the CDR3 is TGTGCCAGCAGCGTAGACAGCCGTGTGCTGGAGCTGTTTTTT. Complete variable domain (other parts from reference TRBV9 and TRBJ2-2): DSGVTQTPKHLITATGQRVTLRCSPRSGDLSVYWYQQSLDQGLQFLIQYYNGEERAKGNILERFSAQQFPDLHSELNLSSLELGDSALYFCASSVDSRVLELFFGEGSRLTVL.

The rearrangement uses TRBV6-5 and TRBJ1-1; TRBD1 is a possible D gene (5 bases). CDR1 is MNHEY and CDR2 is SVGAGI in the germline V gene. Trimming shortened V by 0 bases and J by 5 bases, and 16 bases separated the two germline ends. The length of the CDR3 is 16 residues. In nucleotides, the CDR3 is TGTGCCAGCAGTTACTCGATGGGGGATTCTATGACTGAAGCTTTCTTT. This sequence encodes CASSYSMGDSMTEAFF.

This clone was found a few times. The chain combines TRBV30 with TRBJ2-3; the D is unclear. The CDR3 has 12 amino acids. V shed 3 bases and J shed 9 bases, with 13 bases lying between them. The germline V gene encodes CDR1 GTSNPN and CDR2 SVGIG (reference sequence). CDR3 region: CAWSRKVWTQYF. The CDR3 DNA reads as TGTGCCTGGAGCAGGAAGGTTTGGACGCAGTATTTT.

This clone was seen a single time. This chain uses TRBV5-8 with TRBJ1-1; D is possibly TRBD1 (6 bases). Germline CDR1 reads SGHTS; CDR2 reads YDEGEE. The CDR3 has 14 residues. Trimming removed 9 bases at V and 1 base at J, with 16 bases between. CDR3 DNA sequence: TGTGCCACCAGATTCGGGGGCTCGAACACTGAAGCTTTCTTT. Amino acid sequence: CATRFGGSNTEAFF.